These T cell receptor beta chains were read from a single sample in a study of glioma-infiltrating T cells after dendritic cell vaccination. Generated by immunoSEQ multiplex PCR, the TCRdb table keeps only in-frame clones and is missing some. In the table there are fewer than 40,000 clones, over 90% of which are singletons. The sequenced sample was blood, obtained before dendritic cell vaccination. The receptors derive from a human donor with glioblastoma. Each CDR3 is given with its conserved first and last residue. Fields, in order: J gene, clone size, D gene, V gene, CDR3 protein, CDR3 DNA. The D gene is left open where the match is weak. Size tells how often a clone was seen (once, few, many) or the class of an expanded clone, and some rows leave it out.

>TRBJ2-1|-|-|TRBV7-2
CASSSTSYNEQFF
TGTGCCAGCAGCTCGACTAGTTACAATGAGCAGTTCTTC
>TRBJ2-5|-|TRBD1|TRBV13
CASSFWTGGETQYF
TGTGCCAGCAGCTTCTGGACAGGCGGAGAGACCCAGTACTTC
>TRBJ1-2|once|-|TRBV9
CASSAGMGGGYTF
TGTGCCAGCAGCGCAGGGATGGGAGGCGGCTACACCTTC
>TRBJ2-2|-|-|TRBV4-2
CASSQEILAGTGELFF
TGTGCCAGCAGCCAAGAGATCCTAGCAGGCACCGGGGAGCTGTTTTTT
>TRBJ1-1|-|TRBD1|TRBV10-3
CAISESSAYRGLKNTEAFF
TGTGCCATCAGTGAGTCGTCGGCCTACAGGGGGCTGAAGAACACTGAAGCTTTCTTT
>TRBJ2-7|-|TRBD2|TRBV4-2
CASSSSRGGSSSYEQYF
TGTGCCAGCAGCTCGTCCCGGGGGGGCTCAAGCTCCTACGAGCAGTACTTC
>TRBJ2-7|-|TRBD2|TRBV12-5
CASGLGYEQYF
TGTGCTTCGGGACTAGGCTACGAGCAGTACTTC
>TRBJ1-4|once|-|TRBV2
CASRGGTRNEKLFF
TGTGCCAGCAGGGGGGGTACGCGTAATGAAAAACTGTTTTTT
>TRBJ2-3|-|TRBD2|TRBV10-3
CAIRLSGGDVVDTQYF
TGTGCCATCAGGCTTAGCGGGGGGGACGTAGTAGATACGCAGTATTTT
>TRBJ2-3|-|TRBD2|TRBV6-4
CASSLTPWTSGGSSTDTQYF
TGTGCCAGCAGTCTGACCCCTTGGACTAGCGGGGGATCTAGCACAGATACGCAGTATTTT
>TRBJ2-7|-|-|TRBV19
CASSLDRTYEQYF
TGTGCCAGTAGTCTAGACAGGACCTACGAGCAGTACTTC
>TRBJ1-2|-|-|TRBV4-1
CASSQEGLGGYTF
TGCGCCAGCAGCCAAGAGGGTTTGGGAGGGTACACCTTC
>TRBJ1-6|-|TRBD1|TRBV27
CASSPGTGINSPLHF
TGTGCCAGCAGTCCGGGGACAGGGATTAATTCACCCCTCCACTTT
>TRBJ1-2|-|TRBD1|TRBV5-1
CASSPGQSNYGYTF
TGCGCCAGTTCCCCGGGACAGTCTAACTATGGCTACACCTTC
>TRBJ1-3|-|TRBD1|TRBV10-2
CAEQGANGNTIYF
TGCGCCGAACAGGGGGCGAATGGAAACACCATATATTTT
>TRBJ1-3|-|TRBD1|TRBV5-8
CASSFEGGFGNTIYF
TGTGCCAGCAGCTTTGAAGGGGGCTTTGGAAACACCATATATTTT
>TRBJ1-2|-|TRBD1|TRBV5-6
CASSAPGQGYGYTF
TGTGCCAGCAGCGCCCCGGGACAGGGCTATGGCTACACCTTC